This T cell receptor beta chain appears in the sequencing data of a study of cytomegalovirus exposure and HLA in healthy donors. The PCR had 60 Vbeta and 13 Jbeta primers. Profiled with immunoSEQ multiplex PCR; TCRdb holds only in-frame clones, not every one. This table holds around 140,000 clones, around 77% found once. With respect to this clone: Its target is unknown.

Germline V lookup: CDR1 SGDLS, CDR2 YYNGEE. The CDR3 loop spans 17 amino acids. V was clipped by 2 bases and J by 2 bases, with 17 bases between them. Study results and limitations: Reported findings show TCR beta sequences accurately forecast HLA-A and HLA-B alleles in most subjects. Versus the roughly 700-donor mean, an Asian-associated ancestry cluster reportedly showed fewer N-insertions in a later analysis. A later analysis by the authors found several of the most significant clusters apparently linked to common viral pathogens.

Sequencing was performed on PBMCs. The chain recombines TRBV9 with TRBJ2-1, with D possibly TRBD1 on 8 matching bases. The sequence came from a woman aged 60-75 years in good health and CMV-seronegative. The CDR3 sequence: CASSVEPGGQAYNEQFF. The CDR3 DNA sequence: TGTGCCAGCAGCGTTGAGCCGGGGGGACAGGCCTACAATGAGCAGTTCTTC.